Listed here is a single T cell receptor beta chain. Its antigen is undetermined. This entry comes from a study of T cell responses to AZD1222 COVID-19 vaccine. Findings of the study overall: Spike as a whole was targeted by vaccine-associated CD4 TCRs, dominant at 160-218 and 743-854. Baseline antibody screening turned up just a handful of seropositive AZD1222 recipients.

Sequencing used immunoSEQ multiplex PCR; TCRdb keeps in-frame clones, though not all of them. The sample consists of 67,000 or so clones, about 83% of them appearing once. CDR1 SNHLY and CDR2 FYNNEI come from the germline V gene. This CDR3 has 13 amino acids. V was pared by 5 bases and J by 13 bases, with 15 bases between. V usage is TRBV2 and J usage is TRBJ1-6, with D possibly being TRBD1 (5 bases). The specimen was peripheral blood, collected on day 0 of AZD1222 vaccination. The TCR comes from an adult in good health. In nucleotides, the CDR3 is TGTGCCAGCAGTTCGGGGGGGATTAAGCCCCTCCACTTT. Encoded protein: CASSSGGIKPLHF.